One and the same sample provided the 9 T cell receptor beta chains below, sequenced in a study of CD8+ T cells in alopecia areata. Treatment here: oral pan-JAK inhibitor, 5-10 mg twice daily. Once RNA had been extracted, it was reverse transcribed into cDNA to act as the sequencing template. TCRdb's copy holds only in-frame clones and misses some; the assay was immunoSEQ multiplex PCR. The table has approximately 210,000 clones, around 66% seen once. The sample in question was CD4+ T cells sorted from blood, obtained between weeks 44 and 45, from a patient treated with tofacitinib. These TCRs come from a human donor with alopecia areata.

This sequence joins TRBV7-8 and TRBJ1-5; 8 bases are a match to TRBD1. The CDR3 has 15 residues. Germline V gives CDR1 SGHVS, CDR2 FQNEAQ. J was trimmed by 6 bases and V by 5 bases; bases with no gene match: 9. The CDR3 coding sequence is TGTGCCAGCAGCCCCCTGGACAGGGTAGTTCAGCCCCAGCATTTT. This sequence encodes CASSPLDRVVQPQHF. Looking up the rest from reference TRBV7-8 and TRBJ1-5 gives the full variable domain: GAGVSQSPRYKVAKRGQDVALRCDPISGHVSLFWYQQALGQGPEFLTYFQNEAQLDKSGLPSDRFFAERPEGSVSTLKIQRTQQEDSAVYLCASSPLDRVVQPQHFGDGTRLSIL.

This clone is a singleton in its sample. This chain links TRBV7-7 with TRBJ2-1; D possibly corresponds to TRBD1 (6 bases). Germline values: CDR1 SSHAT, CDR2 FNYEAQ (reference sequence). The CDR3 contains 15 residues. V shed 6 bases and J shed 3 bases, with 15 bases lying between them. The CDR3 bases are TGTGCCAGCAGTTCATCAGGGGACGGCTACAATGAGCAGTTCTTC. Its protein product is CASSSSGDGYNEQFF.

The CDR3: CASRESYNSPLHF. The DNA for the CDR3 is TGTGCCAGTAGGGAATCCTATAATTCACCCCTCCACTTT. The chain combines TRBV19 with TRBJ1-6; D is undetermined. With 6 bases removed from V and 1 base from J, the gap between germline ends came to 4 bases. The CDR3 is 13 amino acids. The germline V gene encodes CDR1 LNHDA and CDR2 SQIVND (reference sequence).

V gene TRBV30 combines with J gene TRBJ1-6; D is possibly TRBD1 (5 bases). Germline V gene data show CDR1 as GTSNPN and CDR2 as SVGIG (reference sequence). With 8 bases removed from V and 7 bases from J, the gap between germline ends came to 15 bases. The CDR3 has 13 amino acids. CDR3 nucleotides: TGTGCCGCCGCACAGGCAGCAAATTCACCCCTCCACTTT. It translates to CAAAQAANSPLHF. Looking up the rest from reference TRBV30 and TRBJ1-6 gives the full variable domain: SQTIHQWPATLVQPVGSPLSLECTVEGTSNPNLYWYRQAAGRGLQLLFYSVGIGQISSEVPQNLSASRPQDRQFILSSKKLLLSDSGFYLCAAAQAANSPLHFGNGTRLTVT.

V gene TRBV5-1 combines with J gene TRBJ1-6, with D possibly TRBD1 on 6 matching bases. Looked up from germline, CDR1 is SGHRS and CDR2 is YFSETQ. This CDR3 contains 14 residues. V was pared by 7 bases and J by 15 bases, with 23 bases between. The CDR3 DNA follows: TGCGCCAGCTGTAACGGAAGGGCAGGGGAGATCCTCCACTTT. Translating gives CASCNGRAGEILHF.

The V call is TRBV30, the J call TRBJ1-6; 8 bases align to TRBD1. Germline assignment: CDR1 GTSNPN and CDR2 SVGIG (reference sequence). Trimming removed 4 bases from V and 9 bases from J; junction bases left unmatched: 8. This CDR3 has 14 residues. The CDR3: CAWISGQGLSPLHF. Here the CDR3 DNA reads TGTGCCTGGATTTCAGGACAGGGACTTTCACCCCTCCACTTT.

The rearrangement links TRBV5-1 to TRBJ2-6; 7 bases map to TRBD2. The CDR3 loop spans 16 amino acids. V shed 4 bases, J shed 4 bases, and the junction held 8 bases outside the gene matches. Germline CDR1 and CDR2: SGHRS and YFSETQ. CDR3 bases: TGCGCCAGCAGCCATCGAAGCGGGGAGGGGGCCAACGTCCTGACTTTC. Protein: CASSHRSGEGANVLTF.

The V and J genes are TRBV7-2 and TRBJ2-5; 11 nucleotides align to TRBD2. The length of the CDR3 is 14 residues. V lost 5 bases and J lost 9; bases outside the gene matches: 8. Germline V gene sequence: CDR1 SGHTA, CDR2 FQGNSA. CDR3: CASSLGTSGRAQYF. CDR3 sequence (DNA): TGTGCCAGCAGCCTAGGGACTAGCGGCAGGGCCCAGTACTTC.

The CDR3 sequence: CASSQGLYEKLFF. CDR3 nucleotide sequence: TGCGCCAGCAGTCAGGGGTTGTATGAAAAACTGTTTTTT. The chain is built from TRBV4-1 and TRBJ1-4; possible D gene TRBD1, 6 bases. With 6 bases removed from V and 6 bases from J, the gap between germline ends came to 11 bases. Germline V gene data show CDR1 as MGHRA and CDR2 as YSYEKL. This CDR3 has 13 amino acids.